The 18 T cell receptor beta chains below all came from one sample that was sequenced in a study of human T cells and chemical hapten exposure. The time point is: patch test 1, 2 weeks after DPC sensitization. Sample treatment: therapeutic diphenylcyclopropenone sensitization with weekly scalp DPC. A single record per CDR3 protein comes from TCRdb applying MiXCR to the RACE reads. Of 95,000 to 130,000 distinct CDR3 sequences detected, about 12% appear once; the ten largest clones hold 1.3% to 1.5%. Sequencing was performed on whole blood, taken in connection with sensitization to the hapten diphenylcyclopropenone (DPC). The source of these receptors is a woman aged 50 to 60 with alopecia areata. Some clones in this sample may be carry-over from other donors' samples.

This clonotype was picked up a small number of times. The chain uses TRBV11-1 and TRBJ2-2; TRBD1 is a possible D gene (5 bases). Trimming removed 3 bases from V and 7 bases from J, with 15 bases in between. Per germline, CDR1 SGHAT and CDR2 FQDESV (reference sequence). The CDR3 consists of 15 residues. CDR3 DNA: TGTGCCAGCAGCTTTAAACTCAGGGATGACGGGGAGCTGTTTTTT. This sequence encodes CASSFKLRDDGELFF.

This clonotype occurred a few times. The chain joins TRBV28 to TRBJ1-2, with D unclear. The V gene's germline CDR1 is MDHEN and CDR2 SYDVKM. The CDR3 is 12 amino acids. The germline V and J ends were trimmed by 5 bases and 1 base, with 5 bases remaining between them. CDR3 protein: CASSPNNYGYTF. CDR3 coding DNA: TGTGCCAGCAGTCCTAATAACTATGGCTACACCTTC.

The chain uses TRBV28 and TRBJ2-2; tentatively, D is TRBD1 (5 bases). V was clipped by 0 bases and J by 6 bases, with 11 bases between them. Germline V CDR1 and CDR2: MDHEN, SYDVKM. The CDR3 totals 15 residues. CDR3 loop: CASSLWSSGSGELFF. Here the CDR3 DNA reads TGTGCCAGCAGTTTATGGAGCTCAGGGTCCGGGGAGCTGTTTTTT.

The J gene is TRBJ2-5, the V gene TRBV2; unclear D gene. Per the germline V gene, CDR1 is SNHLY and CDR2 is FYNNEI. This CDR3 is built from 11 residues. Trimming left V 8 bases short and J 4 bases short, with 8 bases between. The DNA for the CDR3 is TGTGCCAGCGCCGTCAGAGAGACCCAGTACTTC. Protein: CASAVRETQYF. Based on the CDR3 plus reference TRBV2 and TRBJ2-5, the full variable domain is EPEVTQTPSHQVTQMGQEVILRCVPISNHLYFYWYRQILGQKVEFLVSFYNNEISEKSEIFDDQFSVERPDGSNFTLKIRSTKLEDSAMYFCASAVRETQYFGPGTRLLVL.

This clonotype occurred many times. V gene TRBV10-2 combines with J gene TRBJ1-5, with no clear D. The CDR3 is made up of 15 amino acids. Trimming pared 5 bases from V and 1 base from J, leaving 12 bases between. The germline V gene encodes CDR1 WSHSY and CDR2 SAAADI. CDR3 protein: CASSLDGLSNQPQHF. The CDR3 bases are TGCGCCAGCAGTTTGGACGGTTTAAGCAATCAGCCCCAGCATTTT.

In its sample, this clonotype was seen many times. This sequence joins TRBV6-2 or TRBV6-3 and TRBJ2-6; D is unresolved. Trimming pared 4 bases from V and 0 bases from J, leaving 13 bases between. In germline, CDR1 is MNHEY, CDR2 SVGEGT. This CDR3 contains 17 residues. CDR3 in DNA: TGTGCCAGCAGTTTTTTGGACCCTTTCTCTGGGGCCAACGTCCTGACTTTC. The encoded protein is CASSFLDPFSGANVLTF.

The table lists this clonotype with many counts. This rearrangement joins TRBV7-6 to TRBJ1-1; D might be TRBD1 (6 bases). The CDR3 spans 17 residues. V was cut by 5 bases and J by 0 bases, with 19 bases left in between. The germline V gene encodes CDR1 SGHVS and CDR2 FNYEAQ. CDR3 DNA: TGTGCCAGCAGCACCACCCCGGCGCAGGGGATGAACACTGAAGCTTTCTTT. Protein sequence: CASSTTPAQGMNTEAFF.

In its sample, this clonotype was seen many times. J is TRBJ2-7 and V is TRBV7-2, with D unclear. Germline CDR1 and CDR2: SGHTA and FQGNSA. V was pared by 5 bases and J by 6 bases, with 11 bases between. This CDR3 has 12 residues. Here the CDR3 DNA reads TGTGCCAGCAGCCCGCCTCGCCCCGAGCAGTACTTC. It is translated as CASSPPRPEQYF. Based on the CDR3 plus reference TRBV7-2 and TRBJ2-7, the full variable domain is GAGVSQSPSNKVTEKGKDVELRCDPISGHTALYWYRQSLGQGLEFLIYFQGNSAPDKSGLPSDRFSAERTGGSVSTLTIQRTQQEDSAVYLCASSPPRPEQYFGPGTRLTVT.

This clonotype occurred many times. The chain combines TRBV27 with TRBJ1-1, with 8 nucleotides matching TRBD1. V was pared by 8 bases and J by 4 bases, with 3 bases of the junction left unmatched. Germline values: CDR1 MNHEY, CDR2 SMNVEV (reference sequence). The length of the CDR3 is 12 residues. The CDR3 DNA reads TGTGCCAGCCGACAGGGGATCACTGAAGCTTTCTTT. Protein: CASRQGITEAFF.

The sample holds many counts of this clonotype. The chain recombines TRBV6-1 with TRBJ2-7, with D hard to call. This CDR3 region has 14 residues. The ends were cut back, 1 base at V and 2 bases at J, with 9 bases in the middle. Germline V gene sequence: CDR1 MNHNS, CDR2 SASEGT. CDR3 sequence reads: CASSEVRLAYEQYF. Here the CDR3 DNA reads TGTGCCAGCAGTGAAGTAAGGCTTGCCTACGAGCAGTACTTC.

The sample holds many counts of this clonotype. The CDR3 is CASKRGRERNTEAFF. The CDR3 nucleotides read TGTGCCAGCAAGAGAGGGAGGGAAAGGAACACTGAAGCTTTCTTT. The chain couples TRBV6-2 or TRBV6-3 to TRBJ1-1, with D unresolved. The V and J ends lost 7 bases and 1 base respectively, with 16 bases between them. The CDR3 extends over 15 amino acids. Germline V lookup: CDR1 MNHEY, CDR2 SVGEGT.

Only a few counts were recorded for this clonotype. J is TRBJ2-2 and V is TRBV5-1; D gene uncertain. CDR3 length: 14 amino acids. Germline V gives CDR1 SGHRS, CDR2 YFSETQ. Trimming removed 4 bases from V and 2 bases from J, with 9 bases in between. DNA for the CDR3: TGCGCCAGCAGCCCATTAATTAACACCGGGGAGCTGTTTTTT. It specifies CASSPLINTGELFF. Variable domain in full (rest from reference TRBV5-1 and TRBJ2-2): KAGVTQTPRYLIKTRGQQVTLSCSPISGHRSVSWYQQTPGQGLQFLFEYFSETQRNKGNFPGRFSGRQFSNSRSEMNVSTLELGDSALYLCASSPLINTGELFFGEGSRLTVL.

This clonotype was recorded many times. The V and J genes are TRBV7-9 and TRBJ2-2, with D uncertain. CDR1 and CDR2 (germline): SEHNR, FQNEAQ (reference sequence). V gave up 6 bases and J gave up 0 bases, with 8 bases separating them. The CDR3 is made up of 14 amino acids. In nucleotides, the CDR3 is TGTGCCAGCAGTTGGGCCGCGAACACCGGGGAGCTGTTTTTT. Its translation is CASSWAANTGELFF.

The V call is TRBV20-1, the J call TRBJ2-2; D possibly corresponds to TRBD1 (5 bases). V lost 5 bases and J lost 6, with 13 bases in between. The germline gives CDR1 DFQATT, CDR2 SNEGSKA (reference sequence). The CDR3 contains 13 residues. CDR3 residues: CSAFRASAGELFF. CDR3 sequence (DNA): TGCAGTGCTTTCAGGGCGTCTGCCGGGGAGCTGTTTTTT.

The chain joins TRBV28 to TRBJ1-6; a possible D gene is TRBD1 (5 bases). V dropped 7 bases and J dropped 10 bases, with 17 bases sitting between them. The CDR3 totals 14 residues. Germline CDR1 is MDHEN and CDR2 is SYDVKM. For the CDR3, the DNA is TGTGCCAGCATGCCGGGGCAGGACGGCTCACCCCTCCACTTT. Encoded protein: CASMPGQDGSPLHF. The full variable domain, with the rest looked up from reference TRBV28 and TRBJ1-6, is DVKVTQSSRYLVKRTGEKVFLECVQDMDHENMFWYRQDPGLGLRLIYFSYDVKMKEKGDIPEGYSVSREKKERFSLILESASTNQTSMYLCASMPGQDGSPLHFGNGTRLTVT.

This clonotype was counted at least ten times. The chain is built from TRBV29-1 and TRBJ2-1; D gene uncertain. Looked up from germline, CDR1 is SQVTM and CDR2 is ANQGSEA. The germline V and J ends were trimmed by 0 bases and 0 bases, with 9 bases remaining between them. The CDR3 length is 15 residues. The CDR3 nucleotides are TGCAGCGTTGAAGACCTCCATAGCTCCTACAATGAGCAGTTCTTC. Translated, it gives CSVEDLHSSYNEQFF.

V gene TRBV4-3 combines with J gene TRBJ1-2, with D perhaps TRBD1 (5 bases). The V gene's germline CDR1 is LGHNA and CDR2 YSLEER. The V end was cut by 1 base, the J end by 4 bases, with 13 bases between. CDR3 length: 15 residues. The CDR3 region has the DNA TGCGCCAGCAGCCAAGGGGGCGAGCCCAGCTATGGCTACACCTTC. Its translation: CASSQGGEPSYGYTF.

This clonotype was recorded many times. The CDR3 here is CASSYSNRDLHYSNQPQHF. The CDR3 region has the DNA TGTGCCAGCAGTTACTCGAACAGGGACCTCCATTATAGCAATCAGCCCCAGCATTTT. The V gene is TRBV6-2 or TRBV6-3, the J gene TRBJ1-5; weak D call: TRBD1 (6 bases). V lost 0 bases to trimming and J lost 0 bases, with 18 bases between them. This CDR3 has 19 amino acids. Germline V gene sequence: CDR1 MNHEY, CDR2 SVGEGT.